This is a list of T cell receptor beta chains from one sample in a study of beta chain features in type 1 diabetes. Assay: immunoSEQ multiplex PCR; the TCRdb copy retains only in-frame clones and omits some. The table lists more than 95,000 clones, approximately 15% of them singletons, with approximately 2.5% in the top ten. Sequenced material: central memory CD4+ T cells from blood. These receptor sequences come from a man in his late teens or twenties with type 1 diabetes. Each CDR3 is given with its conserved first and last residue. D genes are given only for firm matches. Expanded clones get a size class; other rows say once, few or many, or leave the size out.

D	V	size	J	DNA	CDR3
TRBD2	TRBV11-2	many	TRBJ2-3	TGTGCCAGCAGCTTAGCTAGAAGCGGGGGAACAGATACGCAGTATTTT	CASSLARSGGTDTQYF
NA	TRBV28	NA	TRBJ1-1	TGTGCCAGCAGTTCCGGGACACTGAACACTGAAGCTTTCTTT	CASSSGTLNTEAFF
NA	TRBV4-2	few	TRBJ2-3	TGTGCCAGCAGCCAAAGTGTTGTCACAGATACGCAGTATTTT	CASSQSVVTDTQYF
NA	TRBV6-1	NA	TRBJ2-6	TGTGCCAGCAATGGGCGATTCTCTGGGGCCAACGTCCTGACTTTC	CASNGRFSGANVLTF
NA	TRBV7-7	NA	TRBJ1-1	TGTGCTAGCAGCTTAGAGACATGGGGTTACAAGTCCAGCACTGAAGCTTTCTTT	CASSLETWGYKSSTEAFF
TRBD1	TRBV5-1	few	TRBJ2-1	TGCGCCAGCAGCCCTACAGGGGAGCCCTCCTACAATGAGCAGTTCTTC	CASSPTGEPSYNEQFF
NA	TRBV7-3	few	TRBJ2-3	TGTGCCAGCAGCTTACGACAGACCACAGATACGCAGTATTTT	CASSLRQTTDTQYF
TRBD1	TRBV5-1	many	TRBJ2-1	TGCGCCAGCAGCTGGACAGGGTTTTCCTTTATGTACAATGAGCAGTTCTTC	CASSWTGFSFMYNEQFF
NA	TRBV7-9	NA	TRBJ1-1	TGTGCCAGCAGCCGTGGGACAACCGAAGCTTTCTTT	CASSRGTTEAFF
TRBD1	TRBV14	NA	TRBJ2-3	TGTGCCAGCAGCCACGGGACAGGACGATTTAGCACAGATACGCAGTATTTT	CASSHGTGRFSTDTQYF
NA	TRBV7-9	NA	TRBJ1-1	TGTGCCAGCAGCTTAAAGAGGCCCAACACTGAAGCTTTCTTT	CASSLKRPNTEAFF
NA	TRBV30	few	TRBJ2-3	TGTGCCTGGTCTGAGGGGACCACAGATACGCAGTATTTT	CAWSEGTTDTQYF
TRBD2	TRBV25-1	many	TRBJ2-7	TGTGCCAGCAGTGAGATCGGAGCGGGAAAGGGGCTCGAGCAGTACTTC	CASSEIGAGKGLEQYF
NA	TRBV6-4	NA	TRBJ2-2	TGTGCCAGCAGTGACAGGGGACTCGGGGAGCTGTTTTTT	CASSDRGLGELFF
NA	TRBV7-2	few	TRBJ2-5	TGTGCCAGCAGCTTCCTGACTAGTCTTGAGACCCAGTACTTC	CASSFLTSLETQYF
NA	TRBV6-5	many	TRBJ1-2	TGTGCCAGCAGTTACACTACAGACGTCTGGGGGGGCTACACCTTC	CASSYTTDVWGGYTF
TRBD1	TRBV14	NA	TRBJ1-2	TGTGCCAGCAGCCAGCAGGGGGCCGGATATGGCTACACCTTC	CASSQQGAGYGYTF
NA	TRBV7-6	few	TRBJ2-1	TGTGCCAGCAGCTTAATGGGCAGCCACAATGAGCAGTTCTTC	CASSLMGSHNEQFF
TRBD1	TRBV4-1	few	TRBJ1-2	TGCGCCAGCAGCGGACCCGGGACAGGAAAAGGCTACACCTTC	CASSGPGTGKGYTF
NA	TRBV6-1	NA	TRBJ2-1	TGTGCCAGCAGTGAATCCAGCGGAAGCTCCTACAATGAGCAGTTCTTC	CASSESSGSSYNEQFF
TRBD1	TRBV6-6	few	TRBJ2-4	TGTGCCAGCAGTAGTAACAGGGGATACATTCAGTACTTC	CASSSNRGYIQYF
NA	TRBV7-2	few	TRBJ2-1	TGTGCCAGCAGCTTAAGACGGGGGCTGACCTACAATGAGCAGTTCTTC	CASSLRRGLTYNEQFF
NA	TRBV7-2	NA	TRBJ2-7	TGTGCCAGCAGCTTCTTGGACTTTTACGAGCAGTACTTC	CASSFLDFYEQYF
TRBD1	TRBV5-8	NA	TRBJ2-4	TGTGCCAGCAGCCCGGGGACAGGGGAAGCCAAAAACATTCAGTACTTC	CASSPGTGEAKNIQYF
TRBD2	TRBV5-4	few	TRBJ2-3	TGTGCCAGCAGCCAAGTGACGATCCAGCGGGGAAGGTCTTATACGCAGTATTTT	CASSQVTIQRGRSYTQYF
TRBD1	TRBV7-9	NA	TRBJ2-7	TGTGCCAGCAGCCCGACAGGGTCTGGGCTCGAGCAGTACTTC	CASSPTGSGLEQYF
TRBD2	TRBV28	NA	TRBJ2-7	TGTGCCAGCAGCCTCGACCTAGCGGGGAGCTCCTACGAGCAGTACTTC	CASSLDLAGSSYEQYF
TRBD1	TRBV25-1	NA	TRBJ2-7	TGTGCCAGCAGCGAGACAGGGCTTACCTACGAGCAGTACTTC	CASSETGLTYEQYF
NA	TRBV10-3	few	TRBJ2-7	TGTGCCATCAGTGAGTCGCGGGCCCCAGCCTACGAGCAGTACTTC	CAISESRAPAYEQYF
NA	TRBV29-1	many	TRBJ2-3	TGCAGCGTTGTGGCGGGCAGGGGAGAGGGAGATACGCAGTATTTT	CSVVAGRGEGDTQYF
NA	TRBV6-6	few	TRBJ2-7	TGTGCCAGCAGTTACTCTGGACAGTACTACGAGCAGTACTTC	CASSYSGQYYEQYF
TRBD1	TRBV7-2	NA	TRBJ1-4	TGTGCCAGCAGCGTCCTACCGGGACAGGGACATGAAAAACTGTTTTTT	CASSVLPGQGHEKLFF
TRBD1	TRBV13	many	TRBJ1-1	TGTGCCAGCAGCGACAAACGCCGCGGACAGGGACTGAACACTGAAGCTTTCTTT	CASSDKRRGQGLNTEAFF
TRBD2	TRBV7-2	NA	TRBJ2-1	TGTGCCAGCTCCTTCGGGGGGTACAATGAGCAGTTCTTC	CASSFGGYNEQFF
NA	TRBV5-1	NA	TRBJ2-3	TGCGCCAGCAGCTTGGAATCGGCGGGGGCGGATACGCAGTATTTT	CASSLESAGADTQYF
TRBD1	TRBV7-9	NA	TRBJ1-2	TGTGCCAGCAGCTTTACGACAGGGAACTATGGCTACACCTTC	CASSFTTGNYGYTF
NA	TRBV10-2	few	TRBJ2-1	TGCGCCAGCAGTCAACCCTACAATGAGCAGTTCTTC	CASSQPYNEQFF
NA	TRBV29-1	NA	TRBJ1-1	TGCAGCGTTTTCCGGTCACAGGGACCCACTGAAGCTTTCTTT	CSVFRSQGPTEAFF
NA	TRBV27	few	TRBJ2-7	TGTGCCAGCAGTCCAGAGGCCGAGCAGTACTTC	CASSPEAEQYF
NA	TRBV29-1	NA	TRBJ2-3	TGCAGCGTTGTAGGTGGGGCAGATACGCAGTATTTT	CSVVGGADTQYF